The 4 T cell receptor beta chains in this list originate from one sample, sequenced in a study of cytomegalovirus exposure and HLA in healthy donors. PCR employed 60 Vbeta and 13 Jbeta primers. The assay was immunoSEQ multiplex PCR, and TCRdb's table has in-frame clones only and misses some. The table lists 110,000 to 150,000 clones. The sample consisted of PBMCs. These receptor sequences come from a male donor in good health and CMV-seronegative.

This chain connects TRBV23-1 to TRBJ2-1, with 9 bases identical to TRBD1. TRBV23-1 is an ORF, with its function uncertain. The trim removed 3 bases at V and 9 bases at J, leaving 12 bases unmatched. The CDR3 spans 16 residues. The CDR3 reads CASSHKQGDRVPEQFF. The CDR3 DNA sequence: TGCGCCAGCAGTCATAAACAGGGGGACAGGGTACCTGAGCAGTTCTTC.

Comments on this clone: The junction departs from the called germline gene at one end, perhaps through a read error. The rearrangement uses TRBV29-1 and TRBJ2-5, with TRBD2 as a possible D gene (5 bases). The CDR3 is 12 amino acids. CDR1 SQVTM and CDR2 ANQGSEA come from the germline V gene. CDR3 nucleotide sequence: TGCGGCGTCGATGGAGGTTTGGAGACCCAGTACTTC. Translating gives CGVDGGLETQYF. Drawing the rest from reference TRBV29-1 and TRBJ2-5, the complete variable domain is SAVISQKPSRDICQRGTSLTIQCQVDSQVTMMFWYRQQPGQSLTLIATANQGSEATYESGFVIDKFPISRPNLTFSTLTVSNMSPEDSSIYLCGVDGGLETQYFGPGTRLLVL.

This chain uses TRBV6-5 with TRBJ2-7; D perhaps matches TRBD1 (5 bases). V was trimmed by 0 bases and J by 3 bases, leaving 15 bases between them. CDR3 length equals 16 residues. CDR1 MNHEY and CDR2 SVGAGI come from the germline V gene. CDR3 sequence: CASSYSSSGAYYEQYF. The CDR3 DNA reads TGTGCCAGCAGTTACTCATCCAGTGGGGCGTACTACGAGCAGTACTTC.

The chain joins TRBV30 to TRBJ2-7, with 8 nucleotides matching TRBD1. Germline V gene sequence: CDR1 GTSNPN, CDR2 SVGIG (reference sequence). The CDR3 runs to 15 residues. V lost 3 bases to trimming and J lost 1 base; unmatched junction nucleotides: 8. DNA for the CDR3: TGTGCCTGGAGCCTTCTAGGGACAGGATCCTACGAGCAGTACTTC. It yields the protein CAWSLLGTGSYEQYF.